The 24 T cell receptor beta chains presented below share a single source sample, sequenced in a study of memory B cells and T cells in multiple sclerosis. Here immunoSEQ multiplex PCR was the method, and the copy in TCRdb shows in-frame clones only, minus some. This table holds 35,000 to 55,000 clones, almost 85% found once. The antigens for these receptors are not known. CFSE-dim autoproliferating and CFSE-high non-proliferating T cells from unstimulated culture were sequenced separately. Pooled replicate wells came from around 5x10^7 CFSE-labeled PBMCs cultured around seven days without stimulus. Sequences were obtained from PBMCs from blood kept in culture. The receptors stem from a human donor with multiple sclerosis.

This clone has more than one count but fewer than ten. The V and J genes are TRBV4-1 and TRBJ2-2, with a possible D match to TRBD1 (6 bases). The V end was cut by 1 base, the J end by 8 bases, with 11 bases between. The CDR3 consists of 14 residues. Germline CDR1 and CDR2: MGHRA and YSYEKL. CDR3 residues: CASSQVVGQGELFF. Here the CDR3 DNA reads TGCGCCAGCAGCCAAGTGGTGGGACAAGGGGAGCTGTTTTTT.

The chain uses TRBV14 and TRBJ2-1; TRBD2 matches at 9 bases. Unmatched junction bases numbered 5, after V lost 3 bases and J lost 5 bases. The CDR3 spans 15 residues. Germline V gene data show CDR1 as SGHDN and CDR2 as FVKESK. The CDR3 DNA follows: TGTGCCAGCAGCCATCTCACTAGCGGGCACAATGAGCAGTTCTTC. Translated: CASSHLTSGHNEQFF.

This chain uses TRBV5-1 with TRBJ1-6; 8 bases agree with TRBD1. Germline CDR1 and CDR2: SGHRS and YFSETQ. The length of the CDR3 is 16 residues. V lost 1 base, J lost 2 bases, and 2 bases stayed unmatched. The CDR3 spells CASSLTGGAYNSPLHF. CDR3 coding DNA: TGCGCCAGCAGCTTGACAGGGGGGGCCTATAATTCACCCCTCCACTTT.

V gene TRBV5-6 combines with J gene TRBJ2-5; D perhaps matches TRBD2 (5 bases). Trimming removed 2 bases from V and 4 bases from J, with 12 bases in between. CDR3 length: 14 residues. Germline loops: CDR1 SGHDT, CDR2 YYEEEE. CDR3 coding DNA: TGTGCCAGCAGCTTCATTTCGGGGTCAGAGACCCAGTACTTC. The encoded protein is CASSFISGSETQYF.

As DNA, the CDR3 is TGCGCCAGCAGCCAAGGGGGGAGCACAGATACGCAGTATTTT. This codes for CASSQGGSTDTQYF. The chain couples TRBV4-3 to TRBJ2-3; D is tentatively TRBD1 or TRBD2 (5 bases each). V was pared by 1 base and J by 0 bases, with 5 bases between. This CDR3 contains 14 residues. Germline CDR1 is LGHNA and CDR2 is YSLEER.

The V and J genes are TRBV9 and TRBJ2-1, with a possible D match to TRBD1 (5 bases). V lost 0 bases and J 2 bases, leaving 9 bases between the germline ends. CDR1 and CDR2 (germline): SGDLS, YYNGEE. The CDR3 sequence is 15 residues long. Written as DNA, the CDR3 is TGTGCCAGCAGCGTAGACCAGGGTACCTACAATGAGCAGTTCTTC. It is translated as CASSVDQGTYNEQFF.

This clone was observed a few times. The chain uses TRBV19 and TRBJ2-7, with D unclear. V was shortened by 5 bases and J by 1 base, with 12 bases between the two germline ends. CDR3 size: 14 residues. Per the germline V gene, CDR1 is LNHDA and CDR2 is SQIVND (reference sequence). The CDR3 DNA follows: TGTGCCAGTAGTCCCCAGACGGGTTCCTACGAGCAGTACTTC. It specifies CASSPQTGSYEQYF.

The chain links TRBV6-4 to TRBJ1-1, with D perhaps TRBD1 (5 bases). V was shortened by 3 bases and J by 4 bases, with 9 bases between the two germline ends. CDR1 is MRHNA, CDR2 SNTAGT, per germline. This CDR3 is built from 13 residues. The CDR3 nucleotides are TGTGCCAGCAGTGAAGGTAGGGGCACTGAAGCTTTCTTT. As protein: CASSEGRGTEAFF.

The V and J genes are TRBV5-4 and TRBJ1-4, with D perhaps TRBD1 (6 bases). This CDR3 has 14 amino acids. With 4 bases removed from V and 4 bases from J, the gap between germline ends came to 11 bases. The germline gives CDR1 SGHNT, CDR2 YYREEE (reference sequence). The CDR3 reads CASSPDSYNEKLFF. The CDR3 coding sequence is TGTGCCAGCAGCCCGGACAGTTATAATGAAAAACTGTTTTTT.

The rearrangement uses TRBV2 and TRBJ1-2; D is undetermined. Germline CDR1 SNHLY, CDR2 FYNNEI. The CDR3 has 13 residues. Trimming left V 6 bases short and J 3 bases short, with 11 bases between. CDR3 nucleotides: TGTGCCAGCAGGGACCCTGTGGACTATGGCTACACCTTC. Translated, it gives CASRDPVDYGYTF.

CDR3 sequence reads: CASSYPGQGMWEQYF. The DNA for the CDR3 is TGTGCCAGCAGTTACCCGGGACAGGGGATGTGGGAGCAGTACTTC. The chain combines TRBV6-6 with TRBJ2-7; TRBD1 matches 10 bases. This CDR3 contains 15 residues. The V and J ends lost 2 bases and 7 bases, in that order; junction bases with no gene match: 8. The V gene's germline CDR1 is MNHNY and CDR2 SVGAGI (reference sequence).

The V and J genes are TRBV6-6 and TRBJ1-1, with D tentatively TRBD1 (5 bases). Germline-derived CDR1 and CDR2 are MNHNY and SVGAGI (reference sequence). V lost 7 bases and J lost 7, with 22 bases in between. This CDR3 is built from 15 residues. The CDR3 bases are TGTGCCAGCACCCTAGGGGACGGGGATAATAATGAAGCTTTCTTT. This encodes CASTLGDGDNNEAFF.

This chain joins TRBV7-2 and TRBJ2-3, with 8 nucleotides matching TRBD2. The CDR3 has 15 residues. J was trimmed by 1 base and V by 2 bases; bases with no gene match: 2. Germline CDR1 and CDR2: SGHTA and FQGNSA. The CDR3 DNA is TGTGCCAGCAGCTTATACGGGGGGGGCACAGATACGCAGTATTTT. Amino acids: CASSLYGGGTDTQYF.

For the CDR3, the DNA is TGTGCCAGCAGAGGACAGGGTCTCTCCTACAATGAGCAGTTCTTC. This codes for CASRGQGLSYNEQFF. V is TRBV28 and J is TRBJ2-1; TRBD1 agrees at 8 bases. CDR1 and CDR2 (germline): MDHEN, SYDVKM. V dropped 6 bases and J dropped 0; count of bases not matched to a gene: 4. CDR3 length equals 15 residues.

This chain uses TRBV6-1 with TRBJ1-6; D is possibly TRBD1 (5 bases). The CDR3 length is 18 residues. The ends were cut back, 0 bases at V and 9 bases at J, with 21 bases in the middle. Per the germline V gene, CDR1 is MNHNS and CDR2 is SASEGT. The CDR3: CASSEASFRTHLGSPLHF. In DNA form, the CDR3 reads TGTGCCAGCAGTGAAGCTTCCTTCCGGACACACCTGGGTTCACCCCTCCACTTT.

This chain joins TRBV4-3 and TRBJ2-1, with 8 positions matching TRBD2. This CDR3 contains 17 residues. V was pared by 1 base and J by 1 base, with 6 bases of the junction left unmatched. Germline V lookup: CDR1 LGHNA, CDR2 YSLEER. In DNA form, the CDR3 reads TGCGCCAGCAGCCAAGGGACTGGCGGGGGGTCCTACAATGAGCAGTTCTTC. Protein: CASSQGTGGGSYNEQFF.

V and J are TRBV7-9 and TRBJ2-1; 9 bases agree with TRBD2. Germline trimming cut 4 bases from V and 6 bases from J; bases unmatched to any gene: 7. The CDR3 covers 15 residues. CDR1 SEHNR and CDR2 FQNEAQ come from the germline V gene (reference sequence). The CDR3 DNA sequence: TGTGCCAGCAGCTACCTAGCGGGGCCCCTCAATGAGCAGTTCTTC. Its protein product is CASSYLAGPLNEQFF.

J is TRBJ1-3 and V is TRBV10-2; D might be TRBD1 (6 bases). The CDR3 runs to 13 residues. The V end was cut by 5 bases, the J end by 1 base, with 6 bases between. From germline, CDR1 is WSHSY and CDR2 SAAADI. CDR3 bases: TGCGCCAGCAGTAGGGGGTCTGGAAACACCATATATTTT. This gives the protein CASSRGSGNTIYF.

V gene TRBV5-6 combines with J gene TRBJ2-2; D possibly corresponds to TRBD2 (6 bases). The germline V and J ends were trimmed by 0 bases and 0 bases, with 15 bases remaining between them. The CDR3 consists of 18 residues. Germline-derived CDR1 and CDR2 are SGHDT and YYEEEE. The CDR3 DNA is TGTGCCAGCAGCTTGGTTGGGGGGTATCTTCCGAACACCGGGGAGCTGTTTTTT. Amino acid sequence: CASSLVGGYLPNTGELFF.

The chain combines TRBV10-3 with TRBJ1-2, with 8 positions matching TRBD1. The CDR3 has 17 amino acids. With 0 bases clipped from V and 5 bases from J, the junction kept 11 bases outside the gene matches. Germline V CDR1 and CDR2: ENHRY, SYGVKD. The CDR3 bases are TGTGCCATCAGTGAGTCCAATCCGGACAGGGTGCGGTATGGCTACACCTTC. Translated, it gives CAISESNPDRVRYGYTF.

V gene TRBV7-2 combines with J gene TRBJ1-4, with a tentative D call TRBD1 (5 bases). Germline CDR1 SGHTA, CDR2 FQGNSA. V dropped 3 bases and J dropped 8 bases, with 13 bases sitting between them. The CDR3 spans 14 residues. The DNA of the CDR3 is TGTGCCAGCAGCTTCCGCCAGGGAAGGGAAAAACTGTTTTTT. It codes for CASSFRQGREKLFF.

This chain joins TRBV28 and TRBJ1-2; 8 positions agree with TRBD1. Germline CDR1 is MDHEN and CDR2 is SYDVKM. V lost 6 bases, J lost 3 bases, and 15 bases stayed unmatched. The CDR3 consists of 17 residues. The DNA for the CDR3 is TGTGCCAGCAGACGAGGGACAGGATGGTTCGAGGACTATGGCTACACCTTC. Amino acids: CASRRGTGWFEDYGYTF.

The CDR3 nucleotides read TGCGCCAGCAGCTGGGGACAGGGAGACACTGAAGCTTTCTTT. This gives the protein CASSWGQGDTEAFF. The chain combines TRBV5-1 with TRBJ1-1, with 9 positions matching TRBD1. There are 14 residues in the CDR3. Germline V gives CDR1 SGHRS, CDR2 YFSETQ. The V and J ends lost 3 bases and 3 bases, in that order; junction bases with no gene match: 3.

The chain couples TRBV6-1 to TRBJ1-1; 7 nucleotides align to TRBD1. CDR1 and CDR2 from the germline V gene are MNHNS and SASEGT. The CDR3 runs 15 residues. The J segment lost 5 bases and the V segment lost 7 bases, leaving 13 bases of the junction unmatched. The CDR3 DNA reads TGTGCCAGCACCTTATCAGGGGGGCCAGGGACTGAAGCTTTCTTT. This codes for CASTLSGGPGTEAFF.